This TCR beta chain came from a study of cytomegalovirus exposure and HLA in healthy donors. On the study more broadly: Roughly 180 million T cells yielded more than 90 million unique TCR beta sequences, as an earlier analysis found. Study findings and constraints: With further analysis later on, most CMV-associated TCR beta chains appeared HLA-restricted. As was reported, the HLA-A and HLA-B alleles of most subjects were accurately predicted from TCR beta sequences.

V dropped 7 bases and J dropped 7; count of bases not matched to a gene: 11. The V gene's germline CDR1 is MDHEN and CDR2 SYDVKM. The CDR3 runs 15 residues. With respect to this clone: The antigen is unknown.

The PCR had 60 Vbeta and 13 Jbeta primers. TCRdb keeps only in-frame clones here, not all; method: immunoSEQ multiplex PCR. The data show around 200,000 clones, around nine tenths seen once. The specimen sequenced was PBMCs. This TCR came from a woman aged 30 to 39 in good health and CMV-seronegative. The chain links TRBV28 to TRBJ2-1, with 9 nucleotides matching TRBD1. The CDR3 DNA reads as TGTGCCAGCACCTCCGGGACAGGGAGTAAGAATGAGCAGTTCTTC. It codes for CASTSGTGSKNEQFF.